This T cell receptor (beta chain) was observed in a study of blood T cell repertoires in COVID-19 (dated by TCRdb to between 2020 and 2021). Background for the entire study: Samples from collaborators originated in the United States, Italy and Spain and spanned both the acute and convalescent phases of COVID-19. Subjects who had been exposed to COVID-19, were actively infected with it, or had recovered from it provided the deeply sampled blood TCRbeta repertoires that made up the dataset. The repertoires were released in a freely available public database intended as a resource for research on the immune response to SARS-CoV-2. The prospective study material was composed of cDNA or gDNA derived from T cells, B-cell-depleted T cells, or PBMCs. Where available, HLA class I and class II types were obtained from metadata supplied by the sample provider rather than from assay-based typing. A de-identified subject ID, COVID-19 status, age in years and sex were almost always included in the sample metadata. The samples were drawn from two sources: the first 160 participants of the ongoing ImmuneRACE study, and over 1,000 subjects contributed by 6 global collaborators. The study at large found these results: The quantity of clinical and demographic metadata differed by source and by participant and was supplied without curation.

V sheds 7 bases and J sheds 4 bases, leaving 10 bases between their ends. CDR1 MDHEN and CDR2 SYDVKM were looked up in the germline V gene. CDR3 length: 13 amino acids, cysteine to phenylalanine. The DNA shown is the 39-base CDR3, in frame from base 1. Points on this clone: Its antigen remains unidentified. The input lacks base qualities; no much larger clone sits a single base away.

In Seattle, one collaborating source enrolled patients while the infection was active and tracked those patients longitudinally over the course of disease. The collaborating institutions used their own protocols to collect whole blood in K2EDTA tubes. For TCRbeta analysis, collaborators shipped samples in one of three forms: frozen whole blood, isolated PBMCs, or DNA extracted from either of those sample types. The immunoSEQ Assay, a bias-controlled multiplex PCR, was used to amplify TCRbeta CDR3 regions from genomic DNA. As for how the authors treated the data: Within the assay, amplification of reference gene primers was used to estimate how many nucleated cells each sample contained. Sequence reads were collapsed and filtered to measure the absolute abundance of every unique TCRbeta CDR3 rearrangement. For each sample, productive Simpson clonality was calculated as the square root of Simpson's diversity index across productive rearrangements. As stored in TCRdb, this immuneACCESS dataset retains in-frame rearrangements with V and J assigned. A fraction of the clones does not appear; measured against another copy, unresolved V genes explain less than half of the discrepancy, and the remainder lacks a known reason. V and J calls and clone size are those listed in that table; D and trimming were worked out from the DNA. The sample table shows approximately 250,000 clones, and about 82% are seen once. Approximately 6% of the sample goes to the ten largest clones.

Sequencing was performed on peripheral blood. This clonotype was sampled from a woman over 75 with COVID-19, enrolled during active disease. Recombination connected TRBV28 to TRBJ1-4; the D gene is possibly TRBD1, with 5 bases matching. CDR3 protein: CASNRQHNEKLFF. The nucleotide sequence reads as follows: TGTGCCAGCAATCGACAGCATAATGAAAAACTGTTTTTT.